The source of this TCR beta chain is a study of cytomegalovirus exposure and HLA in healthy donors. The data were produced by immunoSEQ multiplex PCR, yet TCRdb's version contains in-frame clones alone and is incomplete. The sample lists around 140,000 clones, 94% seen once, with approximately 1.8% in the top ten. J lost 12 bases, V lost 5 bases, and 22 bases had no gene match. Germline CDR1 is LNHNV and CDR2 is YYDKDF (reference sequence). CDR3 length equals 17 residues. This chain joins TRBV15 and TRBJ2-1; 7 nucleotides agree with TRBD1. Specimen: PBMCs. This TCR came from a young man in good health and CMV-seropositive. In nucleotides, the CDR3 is TGTGCCACCAGCTCTATCCCGGGACAGTCGCTGGTTACCCTGCAGTTCTTC. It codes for CATSSIPGQSLVTLQFF. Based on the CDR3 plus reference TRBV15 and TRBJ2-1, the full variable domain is DAMVIQNPRYQVTQFGKPVTLSCSQTLNHNVMYWYQQKSSQAPKLLFHYYDKDFNNEADTPDNFQSRRPNTSFCFLDIRSPGLGDTAMYLCATSSIPGQSLVTLQFFGPGTRLTVL.